The T cell receptor beta chain described here comes from a study of PD-L1 blockade in urothelial cancer. Study-wide background: At 3 weeks (second dose) and 6 weeks after starting treatment, blood was analyzed.

V lost 3 bases, J lost 0 bases, and 19 bases lay in between. The CDR3 has 18 residues. Germline assignment: CDR1 SGHDT and CDR2 YYEEEE. Synthetic analogs of TCR templates were spiked into every PCR. Profiled with immunoSEQ multiplex PCR; TCRdb holds only in-frame clones, not every one. The sample shows around 40,000 clones, 80% to 90% of them seen only once. Specified time point: peripheral blood 6 weeks after treatment start. This chain connects TRBV5-6 to TRBJ2-4, with a tentative D call TRBD2 (8 bases). The source is an older man with urothelial cancer. The sequenced sample was PBMCs, obtained around atezolizumab (anti-PD-L1) treatment. Here the CDR3 DNA reads TGTGCCAGCAGCTCGGGGGGGTTTGGGACAGTAGCCAAAAACATTCAGTACTTC. It encodes CASSSGGFGTVAKNIQYF.